Listed here are 3 T cell receptor beta chains from one sample, sequenced in a study of blood T cells in healthy people across ages (dated by TCRdb to the mid-2010s). The method was 5' RACE. The instrument given in TCRdb is Illumina HiSeq 2500. A second PCR of roughly 7 to 11 cycles was performed with a sample-barcoded 5' primer and a J-beta primer mix. Starting from the raw public reads, TCRdb applied fastp trimming at Q25, assembled clones with MiXCR and retained in-frame beta chains. Every entry covers one CDR3 protein and lists the most common genes and DNA from its rows. In all, the sample holds some 670,000 distinct CDR3 sequences, and over 40% of those were seen once. Of the sample, approximately 12% is held by the ten largest clones. The sample comprised blood. The receptor set was obtained from a woman older than 75 in good health.

This clonotype was counted ten times or more. The chain employs TRBV2 and TRBJ2-7; 9 nucleotides match TRBD1. CDR1 is SNHLY and CDR2 is FYNNEI in the germline V gene. V was pared by 6 bases and J by 4 bases, with 7 bases of the junction left unmatched. CDR3 size: 14 residues. The CDR3 DNA follows: TGTGCCAGCAGATCGGACAGGGGTTTGTACGAGCAGTACTTC. It translates to CASRSDRGLYEQYF.

The sample holds one count of this clonotype. One end of the junction does not line up with germline, which may come from a read error. J is TRBJ2-1 and V is TRBV6-2 or TRBV6-3; the D call may be TRBD1 or TRBD2 (5 bases each). Germline V CDR1 and CDR2: MNHEY, SVGEGT. CDR3 length equals 14 residues. The CDR3 bases are TGTGCCGGCAGCGAGGGGAGCTCCTACAATGAGCAGTTCTTC. This gives the protein CAGSEGSSYNEQFF.

A word on this clonotype: This sequence may be a read error, since a much larger clone differs from it by one base. The rearrangement uses TRBV7-2 and TRBJ2-7, with TRBD1 identical over 8 bases. Germline V gene data show CDR1 as SGHTA and CDR2 as FQGNSA. The CDR3 has 14 amino acids. The ends lost 10 bases at V and 4 bases at J; junction bases unmatched: 12. The CDR3 loop is CAISQAGGIYEQYF. CDR3 nucleotides: TGTGCCATCTCCCAGGCAGGGGGCATATACGAGCAGTACTTC.